These 8 T cell receptor beta chains came from one sample sequenced in a study of OX40 agonist ivuxolimab in advanced cancers. Using immunoSEQ multiplex PCR, the repertoire was profiled, and TCRdb retains in-frame clones only, with some absent. Altogether over 65,000 clones are present, about 85% being singletons, with the ten largest covering approximately 7.7%. This specimen was CD4+ or CD8+ T cells sorted from blood, taken in a trial of the OX40 agonist ivuxolimab. Receptors were obtained from an adult with an advanced solid tumor such as melanoma, head and neck, liver or kidney cancer.

The V and J genes are TRBV6-5 and TRBJ2-1, with no clear D. Germline V gene lookup returns CDR1 MNHEY and CDR2 SVGAGI. V was trimmed by 5 bases and J by 0 bases, leaving 11 bases between them. This CDR3 is built from 15 residues. The CDR3 is CASSPTSSSYNEQFF. Here the CDR3 DNA reads TGTGCCAGCAGTCCGACATCGAGCTCCTACAATGAGCAGTTCTTC.

The chain links TRBV28 to TRBJ2-3; D remains ambiguous. Trimming removed 5 bases from V and 6 bases from J, with 6 bases in between. CDR3 length: 11 amino acids. Germline CDR1 and CDR2: MDHEN and SYDVKM. The CDR3 nucleotides read TGTGCCAGCAGTCTATTGGATACGCAGTATTTT. This translates into CASSLLDTQYF.

This clone was picked up a small number of times. This chain links TRBV7-9 with TRBJ1-1; D might be TRBD1 (5 bases). The CDR3 covers 14 residues. CDR1 is SEHNR, CDR2 FQNEAQ, per germline (reference sequence). V dropped 3 bases and J dropped 3 bases, with 11 bases sitting between them. This chain's CDR3 is CASSLGTDHTEAFF. The CDR3, as DNA: TGTGCCAGCAGCTTGGGGACGGACCACACTGAAGCTTTCTTT.

The chain links TRBV6-5 to TRBJ1-2, with 8 bases that match TRBD1. Looked up from germline, CDR1 is MNHEY and CDR2 is SVGAGI. V gave up 5 bases and J gave up 5 bases; unmatched junction bases: 4. This CDR3 spans 13 amino acids. In DNA form, the CDR3 reads TGTGCCAGCAGTCCGACAGGGGATTATGGCTACACCTTC. Translated, it gives CASSPTGDYGYTF.

This clone was seen a handful of times. The chain is built from TRBV9 and TRBJ1-1; D possibly corresponds to TRBD1 (5 bases). V was trimmed by 4 bases and J by 7 bases, leaving 11 bases between them. Germline V gene sequence: CDR1 SGDLS, CDR2 YYNGEE. The CDR3 consists of 12 residues. Here the CDR3 DNA reads TGTGCCAGCAGCAGGGGCGGGGATGAAGCTTTCTTT. This encodes CASSRGGDEAFF.

The chain couples TRBV18 to TRBJ2-7; D is possibly TRBD1 (6 bases). This CDR3 has 14 residues. The V end lost 5 bases, the J end lost 4 bases, and 15 bases lay between the germline ends. Looked up from germline, CDR1 is KGHSH and CDR2 is LQKENI. The CDR3 nucleotides are TGTGCCAGCTCATCACAGGGAAAGGGGTACGAGCAGTACTTC. Its translation: CASSSQGKGYEQYF.

The genes are TRBV28 and TRBJ2-6; 9 bases match TRBD1. Germline V gene data show CDR1 as MDHEN and CDR2 as SYDVKM. V lost 6 bases, J lost 3 bases, and 9 bases stayed unmatched. CDR3 length equals 17 residues. CDR3 nucleotide sequence: TGTGCCAGCAGGGATACGACAGGGGGTATTGGGGCCAACGTCCTGACTTTC. It encodes CASRDTTGGIGANVLTF. Complete variable domain (other parts from reference TRBV28 and TRBJ2-6): DVKVTQSSRYLVKRTGEKVFLECVQDMDHENMFWYRQDPGLGLRLIYFSYDVKMKEKGDIPEGYSVSREKKERFSLILESASTNQTSMYLCASRDTTGGIGANVLTFGAGSRLTVL.

CDR3 nucleotides: TGTGCCAGCAGTGAAGAGTACGGGACTAGCGGGAGGGGCGAGCAGTACTTC. This gives the protein CASSEEYGTSGRGEQYF. This chain joins TRBV6-1 and TRBJ2-7, with TRBD2 identical over 16 bases. This CDR3 region has 17 residues. Losses at the gene ends were 1 base for V and 6 bases for J; bases not matched to a gene: 6. Germline-derived CDR1 and CDR2 are MNHNS and SASEGT.